The entry that follows covers one T cell receptor (beta chain) sequence. Its antigen is not identified. 60 Vbeta and 13 Jbeta primers were used in PCR. Produced via immunoSEQ multiplex PCR; TCRdb's table is partial and in-frame only. The table has about 170,000 clones, about four fifths seen once. V dropped 9 bases and J dropped 6; count of bases not matched to a gene: 4. CDR1 is LNHDA and CDR2 is SQIVND in the germline V gene (reference sequence). The CDR3 totals 12 residues. The data originate from a study of cytomegalovirus exposure and HLA in healthy donors. Broader study findings: According to a later analysis, most TCR beta chains associated with CMV appeared HLA-restricted. In a later analysis, HLA-associated TCR beta chains were more clonally expanded than equally common others. Several top significant clusters appeared, in a later analysis, to be linked to common viral pathogens.

This receptor was identified in a girl aged 5-17 years in good health and CMV-seropositive. Input material: PBMCs. V gene TRBV19 combines with J gene TRBJ2-2; 7 bases fit TRBD1. Here the CDR3 reads CASGTDAGELFF. Written as DNA, the CDR3 is TGTGCCAGCGGGACAGACGCCGGGGAGCTGTTTTTT. Looking up the rest from reference TRBV19 and TRBJ2-2 gives the full variable domain: DGGITQSPKYLFRKEGQNVTLSCEQNLNHDAMYWYRQDPGQGLRLIYYSQIVNDFQKGDIAEGYSVSREKKESFPLTVTSAQKNPTAFYLCASGTDAGELFFGEGSRLTVL.